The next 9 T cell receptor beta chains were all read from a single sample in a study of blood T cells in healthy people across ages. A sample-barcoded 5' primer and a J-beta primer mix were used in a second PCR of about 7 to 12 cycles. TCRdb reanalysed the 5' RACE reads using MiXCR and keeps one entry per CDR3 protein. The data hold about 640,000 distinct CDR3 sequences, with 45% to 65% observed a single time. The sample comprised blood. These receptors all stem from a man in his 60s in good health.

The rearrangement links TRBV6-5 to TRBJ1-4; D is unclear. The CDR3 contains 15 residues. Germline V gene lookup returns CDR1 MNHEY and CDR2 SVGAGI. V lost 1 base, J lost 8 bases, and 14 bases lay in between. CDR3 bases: TGTGCCAGCAGTTACTATGGAGAGGATGGGGAAAAACTGTTTTTT. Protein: CASSYYGEDGEKLFF.

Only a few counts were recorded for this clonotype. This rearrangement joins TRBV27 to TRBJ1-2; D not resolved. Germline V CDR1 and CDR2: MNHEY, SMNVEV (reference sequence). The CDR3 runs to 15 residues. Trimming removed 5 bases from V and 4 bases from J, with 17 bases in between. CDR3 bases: TGTGCCAGCAGTCCCCGCGCGGTTTTTGGCTATGGCTACACCTTC. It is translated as CASSPRAVFGYGYTF.

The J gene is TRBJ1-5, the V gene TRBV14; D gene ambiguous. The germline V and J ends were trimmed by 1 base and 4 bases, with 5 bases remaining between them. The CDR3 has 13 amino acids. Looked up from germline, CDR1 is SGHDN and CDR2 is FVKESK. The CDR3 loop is CASSQGFNQPQHF. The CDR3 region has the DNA TGTGCCAGCAGCCAAGGGTTTAATCAGCCCCAGCATTTT.

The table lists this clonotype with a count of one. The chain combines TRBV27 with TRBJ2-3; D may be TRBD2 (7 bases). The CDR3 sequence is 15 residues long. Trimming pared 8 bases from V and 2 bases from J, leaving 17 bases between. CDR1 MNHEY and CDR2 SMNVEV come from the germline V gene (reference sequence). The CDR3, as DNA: TGTGCCAGCCGCCAAGGGGGGGGTTTCACAGATACGCAGTATTTT. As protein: CASRQGGGFTDTQYF.

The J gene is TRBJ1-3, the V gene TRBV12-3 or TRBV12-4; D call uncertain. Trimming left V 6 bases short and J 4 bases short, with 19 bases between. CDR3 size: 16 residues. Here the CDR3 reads CASRPTPALAGNTIYF. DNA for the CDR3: TGTGCCAGCAGACCTACTCCAGCCCTAGCCGGAAACACCATATATTTT.

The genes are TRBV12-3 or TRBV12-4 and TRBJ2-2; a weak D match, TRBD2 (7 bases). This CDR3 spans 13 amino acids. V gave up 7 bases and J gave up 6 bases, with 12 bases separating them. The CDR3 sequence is CASTKGGSGELFF. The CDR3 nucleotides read TGTGCCAGCACAAAGGGGGGGTCCGGGGAGCTGTTTTTT.

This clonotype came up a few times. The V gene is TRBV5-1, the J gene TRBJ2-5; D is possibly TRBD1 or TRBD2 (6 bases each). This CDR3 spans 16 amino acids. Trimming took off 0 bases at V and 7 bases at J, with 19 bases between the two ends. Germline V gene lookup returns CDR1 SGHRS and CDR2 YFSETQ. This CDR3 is CASSLETSRGPGTQYF. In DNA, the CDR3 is TGCGCCAGCAGCTTGGAAACTAGTCGGGGGCCGGGGACCCAGTACTTC.

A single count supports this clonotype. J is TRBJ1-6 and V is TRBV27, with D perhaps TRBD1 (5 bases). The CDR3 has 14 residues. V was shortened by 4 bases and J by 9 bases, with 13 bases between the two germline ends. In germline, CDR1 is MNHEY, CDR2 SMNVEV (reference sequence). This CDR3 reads CASSSDGGISPLHF. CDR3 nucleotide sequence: TGTGCCAGCAGTTCGGACGGGGGGATTTCACCCCTCCACTTT.

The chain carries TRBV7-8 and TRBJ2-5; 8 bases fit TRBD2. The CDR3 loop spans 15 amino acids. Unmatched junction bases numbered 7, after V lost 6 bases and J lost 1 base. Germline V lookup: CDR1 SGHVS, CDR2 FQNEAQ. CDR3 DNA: TGTGCCAGCAGGCTTGGACTAGCCCTCCAAGAGACCCAGTACTTC. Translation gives CASRLGLALQETQYF.